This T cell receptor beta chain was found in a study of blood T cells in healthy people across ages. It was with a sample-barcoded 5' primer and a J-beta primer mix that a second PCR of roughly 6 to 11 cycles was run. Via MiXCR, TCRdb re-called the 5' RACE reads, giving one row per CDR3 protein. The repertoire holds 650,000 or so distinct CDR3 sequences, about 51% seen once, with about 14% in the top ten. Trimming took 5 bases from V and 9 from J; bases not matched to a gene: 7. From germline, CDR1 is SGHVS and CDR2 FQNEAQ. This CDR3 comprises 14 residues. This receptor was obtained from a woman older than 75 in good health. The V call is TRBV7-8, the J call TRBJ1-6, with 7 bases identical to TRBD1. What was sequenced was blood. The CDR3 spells CASSKGTASSPLHF. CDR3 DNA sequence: TGTGCCAGCAGCAAAGGGACAGCCAGTTCACCCCTCCACTTT.